This T cell receptor (beta chain) was sequenced for a study of beta chain features in type 1 diabetes. Reverse transcription of all isolated RNA meant that expressed TCRB transcripts were sequenced. Method: immunoSEQ multiplex PCR; TCRdb's copy keeps in-frame clones and lacks some. The repertoire has just over 450,000 clones, about 32% of them found once; the top ten carry 0.05% to 0.065%. Study-level results: Compared to healthy donors, patients appeared to have naive, central memory and Treg TCRB repertoires that were more alike.

This CDR3 comprises 15 residues. J gave up 8 bases and V 4 bases, and 4 bases lay outside the gene matches. Germline assignment: CDR1 MNHNY and CDR2 SVGAGI (reference sequence). The purity of all sorted populations exceeded 98%. This clone was detected a few times. Its specificity is not known. The source is a man younger than 35 in good health. Sequencing was done on a sample of naive CD4+ T cells from blood. The rearrangement uses TRBV6-6 and TRBJ2-1, with TRBD2 matching 14 bases. The CDR3 loop reads CASSSTSGRADEQFF. The CDR3, as DNA: TGTGCCAGCAGTTCGACTAGCGGGAGGGCGGATGAGCAGTTCTTC.